The clone carrying this T cell receptor beta chain has more than one count but fewer than ten. Recruits, aged 18 to 89 years, lived in about two dozen US areas. Among Cohort 3 donors, those recovered had two negative PCRs, clearance, or symptom resolution. Profiled with immunoSEQ multiplex PCR; TCRdb holds only in-frame clones, not every one. The repertoire consists of approximately 200,000 clones, with about 85% occurring once and the leading ten covering around a sixth. The sample belongs to a study of blood T cell repertoires in COVID-19. The source is a man aged 35 to 55 who had recovered from COVID-19. Sequencing was performed on PBMCs or T cells enriched from blood (not recorded which).

The CDR3 reads CASSPSGSYEQYF. In DNA form, the CDR3 reads TGCGCCAGCAGTCCTAGCGGGAGCTACGAGCAGTACTTC. The chain couples TRBV5-1 to TRBJ2-7, with TRBD2 identical over 10 bases. The CDR3 loop spans 13 amino acids. Trimming took 5 bases from V and 3 from J; bases not matched to a gene: 2. Germline V CDR1 and CDR2: SGHRS, YFSETQ.